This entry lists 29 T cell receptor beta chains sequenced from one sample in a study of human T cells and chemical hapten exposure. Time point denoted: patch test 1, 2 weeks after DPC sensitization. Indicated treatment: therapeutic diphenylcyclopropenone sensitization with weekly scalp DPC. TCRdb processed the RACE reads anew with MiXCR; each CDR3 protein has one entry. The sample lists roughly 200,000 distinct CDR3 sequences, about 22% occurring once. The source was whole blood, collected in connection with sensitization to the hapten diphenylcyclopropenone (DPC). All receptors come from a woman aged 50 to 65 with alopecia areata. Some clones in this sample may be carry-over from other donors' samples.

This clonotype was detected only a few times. CDR3 in DNA: TGCGCCAGCAGCTTGACGGCAGCCTCCAATGAGCAGTTCTTC. This sequence encodes CASSLTAASNEQFF. The rearrangement uses TRBV5-1 and TRBJ2-1; D gene unclear. Per the germline V gene, CDR1 is SGHRS and CDR2 is YFSETQ. CDR3 size: 14 residues. Trimming cost V 1 base and J 6 bases, with 11 bases left between them.

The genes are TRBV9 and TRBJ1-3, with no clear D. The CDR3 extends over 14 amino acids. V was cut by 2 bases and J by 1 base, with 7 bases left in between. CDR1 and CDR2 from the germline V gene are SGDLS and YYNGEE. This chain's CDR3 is CASSVQASGNTIYF. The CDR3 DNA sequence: TGTGCCAGCAGCGTTCAGGCATCTGGAAACACCATATATTTT.

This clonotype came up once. The CDR3 DNA follows: TGTGCCAGCAGTATGAAGGGGACTACCCACTACGAGCAGTACTTC. It yields the protein CASSMKGTTHYEQYF. This chain links TRBV6-5 with TRBJ2-7; the match to TRBD2 covers 7 bases. The CDR3 contains 15 residues. Germline CDR1 and CDR2: MNHEY and SVGAGI. V shed 5 bases, J shed 3 bases, and the junction held 10 bases outside the gene matches.

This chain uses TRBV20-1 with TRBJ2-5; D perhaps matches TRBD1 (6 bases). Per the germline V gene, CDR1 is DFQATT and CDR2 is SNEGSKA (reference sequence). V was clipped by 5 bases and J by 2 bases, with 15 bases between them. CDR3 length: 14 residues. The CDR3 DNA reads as TGCAGTGCTGGAACAGGGATTACTCAAGAGACCCAGTACTTC. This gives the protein CSAGTGITQETQYF.

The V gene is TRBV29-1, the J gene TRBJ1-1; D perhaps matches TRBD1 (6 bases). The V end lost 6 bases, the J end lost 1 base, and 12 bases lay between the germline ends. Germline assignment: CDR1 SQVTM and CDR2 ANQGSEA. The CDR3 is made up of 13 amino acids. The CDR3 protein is CSVPGDWNTEAFF. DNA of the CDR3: TGCAGCGTGCCAGGGGACTGGAACACTGAAGCTTTCTTT.

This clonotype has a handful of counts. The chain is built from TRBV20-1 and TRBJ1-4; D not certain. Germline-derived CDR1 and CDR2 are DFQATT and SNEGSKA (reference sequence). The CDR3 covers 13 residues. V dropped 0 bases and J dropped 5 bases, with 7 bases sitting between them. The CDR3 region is CSAREGGNEKLFF. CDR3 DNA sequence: TGCAGTGCTAGAGAGGGCGGGAATGAAAAACTGTTTTTT.

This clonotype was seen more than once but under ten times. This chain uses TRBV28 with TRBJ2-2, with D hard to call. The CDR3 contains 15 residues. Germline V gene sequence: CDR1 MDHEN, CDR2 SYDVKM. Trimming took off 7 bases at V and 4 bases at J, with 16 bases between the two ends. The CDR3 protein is CASNSRSPVTGELFF. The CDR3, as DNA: TGTGCCAGCAACTCGAGAAGCCCTGTCACCGGGGAGCTGTTTTTT. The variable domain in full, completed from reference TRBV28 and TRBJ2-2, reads DVKVTQSSRYLVKRTGEKVFLECVQDMDHENMFWYRQDPGLGLRLIYFSYDVKMKEKGDIPEGYSVSREKKERFSLILESASTNQTSMYLCASNSRSPVTGELFFGEGSRLTVL.

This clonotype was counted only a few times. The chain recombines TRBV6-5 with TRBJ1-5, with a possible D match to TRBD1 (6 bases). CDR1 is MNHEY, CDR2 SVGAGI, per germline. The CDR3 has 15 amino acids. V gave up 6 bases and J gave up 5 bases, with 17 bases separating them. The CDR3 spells CASRTTGYGDQPQHF. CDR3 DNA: TGTGCCAGCAGGACAACAGGGTATGGAGATCAGCCCCAGCATTTT.

DNA of the CDR3: TGTGCCAGCAGTTTTGGGGGCGGATACAATGAGCAGTTCTTC. As protein: CASSFGGGYNEQFF. This chain connects TRBV27 to TRBJ2-1; TRBD1 is a possible D gene (6 bases). Looked up from germline, CDR1 is MNHEY and CDR2 is SMNVEV (reference sequence). The CDR3 covers 14 residues. Trimming pared 3 bases from V and 4 bases from J, leaving 10 bases between.

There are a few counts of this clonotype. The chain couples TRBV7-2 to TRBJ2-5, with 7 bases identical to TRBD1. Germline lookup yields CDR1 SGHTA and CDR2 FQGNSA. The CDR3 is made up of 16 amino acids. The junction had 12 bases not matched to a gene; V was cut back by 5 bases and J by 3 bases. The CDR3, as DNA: TGTGCCAGCAGCCTCACCGCCGGGACAGCCAAAGAGACCCAGTACTTC. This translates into CASSLTAGTAKETQYF.

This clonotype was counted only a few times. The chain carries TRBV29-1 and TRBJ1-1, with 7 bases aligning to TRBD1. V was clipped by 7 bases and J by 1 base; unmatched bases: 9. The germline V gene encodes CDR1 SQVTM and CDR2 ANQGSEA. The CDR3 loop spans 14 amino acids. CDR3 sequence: CSARTNRGNTEAFF. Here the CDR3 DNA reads TGCAGCGCCAGAACAAACAGGGGGAACACTGAAGCTTTCTTT.

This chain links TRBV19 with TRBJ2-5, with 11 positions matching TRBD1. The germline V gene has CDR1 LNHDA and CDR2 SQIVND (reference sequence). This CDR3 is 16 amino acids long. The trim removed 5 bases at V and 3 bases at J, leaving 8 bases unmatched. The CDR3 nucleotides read TGTGCCAGTAGTTCCGGGACAGGGGGTTTGGAAGAGACCCAGTACTTC. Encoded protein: CASSSGTGGLEETQYF.

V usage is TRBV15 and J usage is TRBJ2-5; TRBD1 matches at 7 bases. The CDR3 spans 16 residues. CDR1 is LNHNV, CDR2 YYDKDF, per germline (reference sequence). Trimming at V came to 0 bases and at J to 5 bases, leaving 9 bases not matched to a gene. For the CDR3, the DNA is TGTGCCACCAGCAGAGATGGGGGACAGACTTATGAGACCCAGTACTTC. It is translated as CATSRDGGQTYETQYF.

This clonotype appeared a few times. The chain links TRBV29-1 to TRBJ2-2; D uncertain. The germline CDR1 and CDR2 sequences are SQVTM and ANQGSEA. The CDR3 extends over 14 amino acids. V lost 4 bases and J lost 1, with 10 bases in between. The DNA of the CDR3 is TGCAGCGTTGGTGTTCGTGAGAACACCGGGGAGCTGTTTTTT. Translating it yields CSVGVRENTGELFF.

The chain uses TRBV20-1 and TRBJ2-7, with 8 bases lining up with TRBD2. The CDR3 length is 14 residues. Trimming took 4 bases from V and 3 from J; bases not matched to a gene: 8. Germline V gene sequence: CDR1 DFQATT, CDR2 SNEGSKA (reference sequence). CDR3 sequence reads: CSAIGLAGNYEQYF. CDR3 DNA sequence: TGCAGTGCTATAGGACTAGCAGGGAACTACGAGCAGTACTTC.

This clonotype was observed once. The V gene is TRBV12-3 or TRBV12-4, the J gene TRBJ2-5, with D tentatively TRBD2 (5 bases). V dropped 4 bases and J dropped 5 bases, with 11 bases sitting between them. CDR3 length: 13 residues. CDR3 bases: TGTGCCAGCAGTTCCACTAGACGGGAGACCCAGTACTTC. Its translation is CASSSTRRETQYF.

The CDR3 nucleotides read TGTGCCAGCAGCCCATGGCGGGGCTATTACTCTGGGGCCAACGTCCTGACTTTC. It is translated as CASSPWRGYYSGANVLTF. The chain has TRBV11-3 and TRBJ2-6; weak D call: TRBD2 (6 bases). The CDR3 is 18 residues long. CDR1 and CDR2 from the germline V gene are SGHNT and YENEEA. V lost 5 bases and J lost 0, with 17 bases in between.

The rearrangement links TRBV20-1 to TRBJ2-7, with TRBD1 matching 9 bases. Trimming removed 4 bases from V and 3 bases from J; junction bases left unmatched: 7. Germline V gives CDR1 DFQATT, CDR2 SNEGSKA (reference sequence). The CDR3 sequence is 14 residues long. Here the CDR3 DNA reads TGCAGTGCTAAGGCTGCGGACAGGGGCTACGAGCAGTACTTC. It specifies CSAKAADRGYEQYF.

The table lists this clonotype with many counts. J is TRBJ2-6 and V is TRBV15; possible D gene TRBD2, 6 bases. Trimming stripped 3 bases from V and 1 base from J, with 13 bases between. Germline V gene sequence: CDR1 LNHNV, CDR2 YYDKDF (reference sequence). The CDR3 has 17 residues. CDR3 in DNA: TGTGCCACCAGCAGGGCCCGACTAGTTTCTGGGGCCAACGTCCTGACTTTC. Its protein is CATSRARLVSGANVLTF.

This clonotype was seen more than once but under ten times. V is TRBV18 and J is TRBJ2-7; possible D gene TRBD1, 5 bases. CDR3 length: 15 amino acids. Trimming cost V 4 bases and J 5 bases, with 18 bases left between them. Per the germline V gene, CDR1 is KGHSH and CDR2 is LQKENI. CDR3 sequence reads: CASSLSDSEWDEQYF. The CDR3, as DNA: TGTGCCAGCTCACTCAGCGACAGTGAATGGGACGAGCAGTACTTC.

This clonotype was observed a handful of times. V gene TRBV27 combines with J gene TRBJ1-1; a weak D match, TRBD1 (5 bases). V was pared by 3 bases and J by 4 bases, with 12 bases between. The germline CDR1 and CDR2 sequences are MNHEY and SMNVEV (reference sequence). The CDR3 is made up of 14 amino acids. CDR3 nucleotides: TGTGCCAGCAGTTTTTTGGGGGGAGTCACTGAAGCTTTCTTT. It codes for CASSFLGGVTEAFF.

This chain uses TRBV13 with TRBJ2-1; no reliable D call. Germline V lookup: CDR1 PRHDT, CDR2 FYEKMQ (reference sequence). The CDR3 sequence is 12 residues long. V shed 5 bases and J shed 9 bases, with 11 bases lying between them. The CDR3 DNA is TGTGCCAGCAGCCCTCGTAGTAGTGAGCAGTTCTTC. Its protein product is CASSPRSSEQFF. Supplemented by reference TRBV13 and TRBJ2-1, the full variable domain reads AAGVIQSPRHLIKEKRETATLKCYPIPRHDTVYWYQQGPGQDPQFLISFYEKMQSDKGSIPDRFSAQQFSDYHSELNMSSLELGDSALYFCASSPRSSEQFFGPGTRLTVL.

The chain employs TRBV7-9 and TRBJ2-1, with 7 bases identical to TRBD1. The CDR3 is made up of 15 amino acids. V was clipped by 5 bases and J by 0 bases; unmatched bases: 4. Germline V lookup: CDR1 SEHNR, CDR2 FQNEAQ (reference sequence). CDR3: CASSRDRVSYNEQFF. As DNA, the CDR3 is TGTGCCAGCAGCCGCGACAGGGTCTCCTACAATGAGCAGTTCTTC.

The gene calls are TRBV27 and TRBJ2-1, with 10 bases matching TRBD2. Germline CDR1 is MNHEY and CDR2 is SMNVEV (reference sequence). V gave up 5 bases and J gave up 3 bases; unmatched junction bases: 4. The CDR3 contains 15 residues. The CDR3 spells CASSVGLAVYNEQFF. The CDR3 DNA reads TGTGCCAGCAGTGTCGGACTAGCGGTCTACAATGAGCAGTTCTTC.

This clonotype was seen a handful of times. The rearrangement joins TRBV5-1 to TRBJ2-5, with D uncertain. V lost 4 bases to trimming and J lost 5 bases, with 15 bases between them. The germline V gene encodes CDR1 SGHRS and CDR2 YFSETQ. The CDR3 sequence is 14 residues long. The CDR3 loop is CASSAGNSQETQYF. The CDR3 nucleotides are TGCGCCAGCAGCGCTGGCAATTCCCAGGAGACCCAGTACTTC.

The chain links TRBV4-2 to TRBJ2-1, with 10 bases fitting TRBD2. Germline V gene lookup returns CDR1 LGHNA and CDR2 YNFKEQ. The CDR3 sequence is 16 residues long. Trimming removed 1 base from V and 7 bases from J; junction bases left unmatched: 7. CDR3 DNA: TGTGCCAGCAGCCAAGCCGCTAGCGGGAGTATTAATGAGCAGTTCTTC. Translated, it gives CASSQAASGSINEQFF.

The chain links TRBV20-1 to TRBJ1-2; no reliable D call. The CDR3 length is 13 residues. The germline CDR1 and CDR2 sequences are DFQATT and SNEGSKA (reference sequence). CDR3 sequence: CSRALSSNYGYTF. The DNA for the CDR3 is TGCAGCCGGGCCCTCTCCTCTAACTATGGCTACACCTTC.

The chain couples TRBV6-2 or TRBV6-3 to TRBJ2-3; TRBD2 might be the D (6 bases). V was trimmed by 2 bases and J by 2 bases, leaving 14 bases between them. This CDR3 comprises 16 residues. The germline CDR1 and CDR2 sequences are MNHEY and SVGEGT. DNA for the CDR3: TGTGCCAGCAGTTACGCGGCGGGGCCCTTCACAGATACGCAGTATTTT. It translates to CASSYAAGPFTDTQYF.

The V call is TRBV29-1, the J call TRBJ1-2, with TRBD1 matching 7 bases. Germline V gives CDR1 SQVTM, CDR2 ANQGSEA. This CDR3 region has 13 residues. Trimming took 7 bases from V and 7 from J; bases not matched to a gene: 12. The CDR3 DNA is TGCAGCGCAGAAAACAGGGGAGTACGTGGCTACACCTTC. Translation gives CSAENRGVRGYTF.